The clone carrying this T cell receptor (beta chain) was seen only once. Antigen specificity is unknown. Trimming took off 5 bases at V and 0 bases at J, with 14 bases between the two ends. This CDR3 has 16 amino acids. CDR1 is MDHEN and CDR2 is SYDVKM in the germline V gene. It was across several immunoSEQ plates that each subset's genomic DNA was evenly split. TCRdb's copy holds only in-frame clones and misses some; the assay was immunoSEQ multiplex PCR. Of nearly 1 million clones in the sample, less than 85% are singletons; the top ten hold about 1.5%. These data belong to a study of shared clonotypes between healthy human individuals. Study-level points and caveats: Rarefaction exposed incomplete sorted-subset sequencing despite large depth. Naive subsets, compared against memory subsets, generally had larger estimated richness values. Sequencing depth was expected to affect clonotype sharing among donors.

This receptor was taken from a man aged 18 to 29 in good health. The V call is TRBV28, the J call TRBJ1-3, with D hard to call. Input material: memory CD4+ T cells sorted from blood. Indicated subset: CD45RA-negative fraction. CDR3: CASSPPGLPSGNTIYF. The CDR3 DNA reads as TGTGCCAGCAGTCCCCCCGGACTGCCCTCTGGAAACACCATATATTTT.